The 2 T cell receptor beta chains below all came from one sample that was sequenced in a study of T cells in Graves' hyperthyroidism and ophthalmopathy. RNA transcripts yielded amplified TCR beta CDR3 regions. With the HTBI primer set, the TCR CDR3 went through a first round of RT-PCR. TCRdb re-called the multiplex PCR reads with MiXCR, one entry per CDR3 protein. The sample holds more than 600,000 distinct CDR3 sequences, about a sixth seen once. Sequencing was carried out using blood. These receptors were taken from a man in his late teens or twenties with Graves' hyperthyroidism.

CDR3 amino acids: CASSLRTSGRRDTQYF. The CDR3 bases are TGTGCCAGCAGCCTTCGGACTAGCGGGAGGAGAGATACGCAGTATTTT. The rearrangement joins TRBV4-2 to TRBJ2-3; 14 bases match TRBD2. The ends lost 4 bases at V and 5 bases at J; junction bases unmatched: 5. This CDR3 spans 16 amino acids. CDR1 is LGHNA and CDR2 is YNFKEQ in the germline V gene.

This clonotype was observed at least ten times. The chain uses TRBV27 and TRBJ2-1, with 9 bases aligning to TRBD2. Germline assignment: CDR1 MNHEY and CDR2 SMNVEV (reference sequence). The junction had 9 bases not matched to a gene; V was cut back by 5 bases and J by 7 bases. CDR3 size: 15 residues. CDR3 DNA: TGTGCCAGCAGTCGAAGGGGCGGGAGGGTAAATGAGCAGTTCTTC. It specifies CASSRRGGRVNEQFF.